The entry below describes one T cell receptor beta chain. The CDR3 is 12 residues long. Looked up from germline, CDR1 is SEHNR and CDR2 is FQNEAQ (reference sequence). Trimming shortened V by 0 bases and J by 8 bases, and 7 bases separated the two germline ends. The sample originates from a study of blood T cell repertoires in COVID-19. Only in-frame clones appear in the TCRdb table, and some are missing; sequencing was by immunoSEQ multiplex PCR. The top ten clones hold under 2.5% of a sample with some 130,000 clones, approximately 74% of them seen once. Specimen: peripheral blood. The rearrangement links TRBV7-9 to TRBJ1-2; D not certain. The clonotype comes from a woman aged 70-85 years with acute or convalescent COVID-19. CDR3 residues: CASSLAEVGYTF. Written as DNA, the CDR3 is TGTGCCAGCAGCTTAGCGGAGGTGGGCTACACCTTC.